This TCR beta chain emerged from a study of PD-1 blockade in classical Hodgkin lymphoma. Autologous stem cell transplantation was followed by relapse in every patient, and brentuximab vedotin exposure varied. CDR3 length equals 13 residues. Germline V gene data show CDR1 as SGHNT and CDR2 as YYREEE (reference sequence). With 4 bases clipped from V and 4 bases from J, the junction kept 2 bases outside the gene matches. The repertoire was sequenced with immunoSEQ multiplex PCR; TCRdb's copy has only in-frame clones and lacks some. The sample gives about 61,000 clones, 85% to 90% of which show up once; around 16% is in the top ten. Findings and limits, study-wide: Baseline TCR diversity was reportedly lower in newly diagnosed patients than healthy donors. Initiation of nivolumab under 1 year after ASCT led to exclusion of patients.

With respect to this clone: The antigen remains undetermined.

The chain links TRBV5-4 to TRBJ2-3, with TRBD2 matching over 8 bases. The TCR comes from a human donor with classical Hodgkin lymphoma. The sequencing here drew on peripheral blood mononuclear cells (PBMCs), taken at baseline. CDR3 sequence (DNA): TGTGCCAGCAGCCGGGGGGGACCAGATACGCAGTATTTT. Translating gives CASSRGGPDTQYF.